This T cell receptor (beta chain) emerged from a study of beta chain features in type 1 diabetes. Notes on the study in general: People with Type 1 diabetes carried modestly yet significantly shorter TCRB CDR3s in all four CD4+ subsets.

Remarks on this clone: The antigen is unknown.

After removal of 5 bases from V and 5 bases from J, the junction contained 6 bases not matched to a gene. Germline assignment: CDR1 SGHAT and CDR2 FQNNGV. This CDR3 is 14 amino acids long. As every portion of the isolated RNA was reverse transcribed, the sequencing read expressed TCRB transcripts. Sequenced by immunoSEQ multiplex PCR; TCRdb stores in-frame clones only, minus some. The table records approximately 600,000 clones, around 12% of them present only once. This clonotype was obtained from a man between 25 and 39 years old with type 1 diabetes. Input material: naive CD4+ T cells from blood. The chain has TRBV11-2 and TRBJ2-4; 7 nucleotides match TRBD1. CDR3 coding DNA: TGTGCCAGCAGCCCCGACAGGGACCAAAACATTCAGTACTTC. This encodes CASSPDRDQNIQYF.